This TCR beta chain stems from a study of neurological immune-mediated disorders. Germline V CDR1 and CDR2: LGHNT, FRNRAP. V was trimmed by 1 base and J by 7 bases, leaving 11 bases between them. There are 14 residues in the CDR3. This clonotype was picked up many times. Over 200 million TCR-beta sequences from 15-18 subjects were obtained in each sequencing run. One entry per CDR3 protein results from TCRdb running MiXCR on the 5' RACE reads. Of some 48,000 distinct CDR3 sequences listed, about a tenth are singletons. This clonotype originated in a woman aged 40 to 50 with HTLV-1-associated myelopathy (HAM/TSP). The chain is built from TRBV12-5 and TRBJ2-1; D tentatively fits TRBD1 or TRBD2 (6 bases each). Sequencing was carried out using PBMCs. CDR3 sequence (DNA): TGTGCTAGTGGTTTGGCCTTAGGGGGGAATGAGCAGTTCTTC. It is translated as CASGLALGGNEQFF.